This TCR beta chain was identified during a study of cytomegalovirus exposure and HLA in healthy donors. The V gene end was trimmed by 4 bases and the J gene end by 1 base; junction bases not matched to a gene: 7. This CDR3 spans 16 amino acids. Study-wide findings and caveats: Among donors in an Asian-associated ancestry cluster, a later analysis reportedly found fewer N-insertions than the approximately 700-donor mean.

PCR amplification relied on 60 Vbeta primers (plus 13 Jbeta primers). The protocol was immunoSEQ multiplex PCR, while the TCRdb copy is restricted to in-frame clones and leaves out a portion. The repertoire holds around 150,000 clones, with approximately 60% as singletons. To note about this clone: Its target is not known.

The TCR originated in a human donor in good health. Source material: PBMCs. V and J are TRBV23-1 and TRBJ2-7; 10 nucleotides match TRBD1. TRBV23-1 falls under the ORF class, with uncertain function. The CDR3 protein is CASSRHGQGVSYEQYF. The CDR3 nucleotides are TGCGCCAGCAGTCGCCACGGACAGGGGGTTTCCTACGAGCAGTACTTC.